This passage covers 15 T cell receptor beta chains from one sample sequenced in a study of early T cells in non-severe SARS-CoV-2 infection. In TCRdb, the 5' RACE reads were re-called with MiXCR into one record per CDR3 protein. The sample has about 26,000 distinct CDR3 sequences; 4.4% are singletons. Sequencing used whole blood. These receptors were taken from an adult who was a healthcare worker with PCR-confirmed SARS-CoV-2 infection or an uninfected control (not recorded which).

This clonotype was observed a handful of times. The chain couples TRBV4-3 to TRBJ2-1, with a weak D call TRBD2 (5 bases). Germline lookup yields CDR1 LGHNA and CDR2 YSLEER. CDR3 length: 16 amino acids. V dropped 0 bases and J dropped 0 bases, with 9 bases sitting between them. CDR3 residues: CASSQDLGSSYNEQFF. DNA of the CDR3: TGCGCCAGCAGCCAAGACCTGGGGAGCTCCTACAATGAGCAGTTCTTC.

In its sample, this clonotype was seen many times. The V call is TRBV20-1, the J call TRBJ2-3, with a possible D match to TRBD1 (5 bases). The V gene's germline CDR1 is DFQATT and CDR2 SNEGSKA (reference sequence). The CDR3 is 13 amino acids. CDR3: CRGQGLSTDTQYF. CDR3 coding DNA: TGCAGGGGCCAGGGTCTGAGCACAGATACGCAGTATTTT.

The chain joins TRBV2 to TRBJ2-7, with D unclear. The CDR3 runs to 11 residues. The V gene lost 10 bases and the J gene lost 3 bases, with 10 bases spanning the gap. Germline V gene sequence: CDR1 SNHLY, CDR2 FYNNEI. CDR3 coding DNA: TGTGCCACCTCCCTTTACTACGAGCAGTACTTC. Translating it yields CATSLYYEQYF.

This clonotype has just a few counts. J is TRBJ1-4 and V is TRBV18, with unresolved D. CDR3 length: 14 amino acids. Between the trimmed V and J ends, which lost 2 bases and 2 bases, there was a span of 6 bases. Per the germline V gene, CDR1 is KGHSH and CDR2 is LQKENI. Written as DNA, the CDR3 is TGTGCCAGCTCACCAGGAATTACTAATGAAAAACTGTTTTTT. Translating gives CASSPGITNEKLFF.

This clonotype was observed many times. The chain is built from TRBV24-1 and TRBJ2-3; TRBD2 matches at 9 bases. The CDR3 sequence is 15 residues long. Germline assignment: CDR1 KGHDR and CDR2 SFDVKD. Trimming took 6 bases from V and 5 from J; bases not matched to a gene: 8. CDR3 region: CATSTSSGEGDTQYF. The CDR3 DNA follows: TGTGCCACCAGTACGTCTAGCGGGGAGGGAGATACGCAGTATTTT.

This clonotype has at least ten counts. The rearrangement links TRBV4-3 to TRBJ2-3; D uncertain. Trimming took 0 bases from V and 2 from J, leaving 3 bases between them. Germline loops: CDR1 LGHNA, CDR2 YSLEER. CDR3 length: 13 amino acids. The CDR3 loop is CASSQDHTDTQYF. The CDR3 DNA sequence: TGCGCCAGCAGCCAAGACCACACAGATACGCAGTATTTT.

This clonotype was counted ten times or more. DNA of the CDR3: TGTGCCAGCAGTTACGCGGGACAGAGAAACTATGGCTACACCTTC. It specifies CASSYAGQRNYGYTF. The chain couples TRBV6-2 or TRBV6-3 to TRBJ1-2; 7 bases are shared with TRBD1. The CDR3 loop spans 15 amino acids. V trimming: 2 bases; J trimming: 2 bases; junction bases outside the gene matches: 5. In germline, CDR1 is MNHEY, CDR2 SVGEGT.

The sample holds many counts of this clonotype. The rearrangement joins TRBV5-1 to TRBJ2-1; TRBD1 matches 8 bases. Germline V lookup: CDR1 SGHRS, CDR2 YFSETQ. V dropped 5 bases and J dropped 3; count of bases not matched to a gene: 4. The CDR3 is 14 residues long. CDR3: CASRPGQVYNEQFF. DNA of the CDR3: TGCGCCAGCAGGCCGGGACAGGTCTACAATGAGCAGTTCTTC.

This clonotype was found a few times. The rearrangement joins TRBV7-6 to TRBJ2-5, with 15 bases lining up with TRBD2. The V segment lost 6 bases and the J segment 2 bases; nucleotides outside the gene matches: 4. CDR3 length: 16 amino acids. Germline values: CDR1 SGHVS, CDR2 FNYEAQ. In DNA, the CDR3 is TGTGCCAGCAGGCGGACTAGCGGGGGGGGACAAGAGACCCAGTACTTC. This translates into CASRRTSGGGQETQYF.

In its sample, this clonotype was seen many times. CDR3 sequence (DNA): TGTGCCACCACCCCCCAAACGAACACCGGGGAGCTGTTTTTT. Translation: CATTPQTNTGELFF. The chain combines TRBV28 with TRBJ2-2; D is unclear. Germline assignment: CDR1 MDHEN and CDR2 SYDVKM. The germline V and J ends were trimmed by 10 bases and 0 bases, with 12 bases remaining between them. This CDR3 is built from 14 residues.

Concerning this clonotype: A much larger clone differs from this one at a single base, so this may be a read error. This rearrangement joins TRBV7-3 to TRBJ1-1; TRBD1 agrees at 7 bases. The CDR3 sequence is 14 residues long. Germline CDR1 reads SGHTA; CDR2 reads FQGTGA. CDR3 region: CPSIRQGLNTEAFF. The DNA of the CDR3 is TGTCCCAGCATCCGACAGGGCCTGAACACTGAAGCTTTCTTT.

This clonotype was seen at least ten times. The J gene is TRBJ2-3, the V gene TRBV14; D is unclear. There are 12 residues in the CDR3. V was cut by 4 bases and J by 6 bases, with 8 bases left in between. Germline V gives CDR1 SGHDN, CDR2 FVKESK. The CDR3 DNA reads as TGTGCCAGCAGCCGAGACCCGGATACGCAGTATTTT. Translation gives CASSRDPDTQYF.

This clonotype was observed a handful of times. The chain recombines TRBV5-1 with TRBJ2-2; D is ambiguous. The ends were cut back, 6 bases at V and 6 bases at J, with 12 bases in the middle. In germline, CDR1 is SGHRS, CDR2 YFSETQ. The CDR3 covers 13 residues. CDR3 amino acids: CASTQVPPGELFF. CDR3 coding DNA: TGCGCCAGCACCCAAGTACCCCCCGGGGAGCTGTTTTTT.

This clonotype was seen a handful of times. V and J are TRBV7-2 and TRBJ2-7, with D perhaps matching TRBD1 (6 bases). The length of the CDR3 is 13 residues. Between the trimmed V and J ends, which lost 4 bases and 1 base, there was a span of 8 bases. Germline lookup yields CDR1 SGHTA and CDR2 FQGNSA. This CDR3 reads CASSSDSSYEQYF. CDR3 coding DNA: TGTGCCAGCAGCTCGGACAGTTCCTACGAGCAGTACTTC. Full variable domain (rest looked up from reference TRBV7-2 and TRBJ2-7): GAGVSQSPSNKVTEKGKDVELRCDPISGHTALYWYRQSLGQGLEFLIYFQGNSAPDKSGLPSDRFSAERTGGSVSTLTIQRTQQEDSAVYLCASSSDSSYEQYFGPGTRLTVT.

The chain combines TRBV12-3 or TRBV12-4 with TRBJ2-2; 8 bases match TRBD1. The J segment lost 7 bases and the V segment lost 6 bases, leaving 7 bases of the junction unmatched. The length of the CDR3 is 14 residues. The CDR3 DNA reads as TGTGCCAGCAGGGACAGGGTTTACAGCGGGGAGCTGTTTTTT. Protein product: CASRDRVYSGELFF.